This T cell receptor beta chain was retrieved from a study of CD8 T cells in ankylosing spondylitis. Points on this clonotype: Its antigen is not identified.

Study-wide results and caveats: Reports say disease-linked clones showed up significantly more in matched ankylosing spondylitis synovial fluid. CD8+ disease-linked clones were present at relatively low frequencies in blood.

TCRdb re-called the 5' RACE reads with MiXCR, one entry per CDR3 protein. There are 190,000 or so distinct CDR3 sequences in the sample; 9.5% to 15% occur only once, and 15% to 20% lies in the top ten. The V and J ends lost 5 bases and 1 base respectively, with 14 bases between them. The CDR3 spans 15 residues. Per germline, CDR1 SGHNT and CDR2 YENEEA. The V gene is TRBV11-3, the J gene TRBJ1-2; the D is unclear. This TCR came from a male donor with ankylosing spondylitis or in good health (not recorded which). The specimen sequenced was blood, either unsorted or a sorted T cell fraction (not recorded which). The chain's CDR3 is CASSLTRGNNYGYTF. DNA for the CDR3: TGTGCCAGCAGCCTCACCCGCGGAAATAACTATGGCTACACCTTC. The whole variable domain, filled in from reference TRBV11-3 and TRBJ1-2, reads EAGVVQSPRYKIIEKKQPVAFWCNPISGHNTLYWYLQNLGQGPELLIRYENEEAVDDSQLPKDRFSAERLKGVDSTLKIQPAELGDSAVYLCASSLTRGNNYGYTFGSGTRLTVV.